These 16 T cell receptor beta chains were sequenced from one sample in a study of blood T cells in healthy people across ages. A sample-barcoded 5' primer and a J-beta primer mix were used in a second PCR of about 7 to 12 cycles. TCRdb redid the calling of the 5' RACE reads with MiXCR, one entry per CDR3 protein. Among 600,000 or so distinct CDR3 sequences, over 20% were seen once, and the ten largest hold under 4%. The sample consisted of blood. The receptors stem from a man in his 70s in good health.

V and J are TRBV28 and TRBJ2-5; 11 nucleotides align to TRBD1. The J call may be incorrect, as the DNA end agrees better with TRBJ2-7. The CDR3 length is 15 residues. From germline, CDR1 is MDHEN and CDR2 SYDVKM. DNA of the CDR3: TGTGCCAGCAGTTCCCGGACAGGGGGCCAAAGCGAGCAGTACTTC. Its translation is CASSSRTGGQSEQYF.

The J gene is TRBJ2-7, the V gene TRBV6-6; TRBD2 agrees at 9 bases. Germline CDR1 MNHNY, CDR2 SVGAGI (reference sequence). V lost 4 bases, J lost 4 bases, and 5 bases stayed unmatched. CDR3 length equals 14 residues. This CDR3 reads CASSSPSGAYEQYF. CDR3 DNA sequence: TGTGCCAGCAGTTCCCCTAGCGGGGCGTACGAGCAGTACTTC.

This clonotype was observed a handful of times. The chain carries TRBV3-1 and TRBJ2-5, with D possibly being TRBD1 or TRBD2 (5 bases each). Germline CDR1 and CDR2: LGHDT and YNNKEL (reference sequence). The CDR3 spans 13 residues. V was pared by 3 bases and J by 5 bases, with 10 bases between. Here the CDR3 reads CASSQLGTETQYF. Here the CDR3 DNA reads TGTGCCAGCAGCCAGTTAGGGACGGAGACCCAGTACTTC.

This chain connects TRBV20-1 to TRBJ1-2; tentatively, D is TRBD1 (5 bases). This CDR3 has 15 amino acids. Trimming took 0 bases from V and 8 from J, leaving 19 bases between them. Germline lookup yields CDR1 DFQATT and CDR2 SNEGSKA (reference sequence). The CDR3: CSARDRAGDLAGYTF. CDR3 in DNA: TGCAGTGCTAGAGACCGAGCCGGGGACCTGGCCGGCTACACCTTC.

The V and J genes are TRBV6-2 or TRBV6-3 and TRBJ2-1; TRBD2 aligns across 10 bases. The J call is in doubt because the DNA end fits TRBJ2-7 better. The CDR3 length is 15 residues. Germline assignment: CDR1 MNHEY and CDR2 SVGEGT. This CDR3 is CASSLAGGHPYEQYF. For the CDR3, the DNA is TGTGCCAGCAGTTTAGCGGGAGGCCATCCCTACGAGCAGTACTTC.

This clonotype was detected a few times. The chain uses TRBV18 and TRBJ2-7; TRBD2 agrees at 14 bases. Unmatched junction bases numbered 6, after V lost 3 bases and J lost 5 bases. The germline V gene has CDR1 KGHSH and CDR2 LQKENI. The CDR3 runs 16 residues. The CDR3 sequence: CASSPPGLAGGNEQYF. CDR3 coding DNA: TGTGCCAGCTCACCGCCCGGACTAGCGGGAGGCAACGAGCAGTACTTC.

This clonotype turned up a few times. The chain couples TRBV27 to TRBJ2-3; D unresolved. This CDR3 is built from 13 residues. The germline V gene encodes CDR1 MNHEY and CDR2 SMNVEV (reference sequence). V was pared by 5 bases and J by 7 bases, with 13 bases between. DNA of the CDR3: TGTGCCAGCAGTCTTTACATTGCGAATACGCAGTATTTT. The encoded protein is CASSLYIANTQYF.

The chain combines TRBV11-3 with TRBJ1-1; TRBD1 matches 8 bases. Germline CDR1 is SGHNT and CDR2 is YENEEA. The CDR3 is 15 residues long. Trimming took 5 bases from V and 1 from J; bases not matched to a gene: 6. The CDR3 coding sequence is TGTGCCAGCAGCGTACAGGGGGAGAGGAACACTGAAGCTTTCTTT. This sequence encodes CASSVQGERNTEAFF. Complete variable domain (other parts from reference TRBV11-3 and TRBJ1-1): EAGVVQSPRYKIIEKKQPVAFWCNPISGHNTLYWYLQNLGQGPELLIRYENEEAVDDSQLPKDRFSAERLKGVDSTLKIQPAELGDSAVYLCASSVQGERNTEAFFGQGTRLTVV.

There are a few counts of this clonotype. This chain joins TRBV2 and TRBJ2-7; TRBD2 agrees at 12 bases. Looked up from germline, CDR1 is SNHLY and CDR2 is FYNNEI. V was pared by 7 bases and J by 2 bases, with 3 bases of the junction left unmatched. The CDR3 has 14 residues. CDR3 loop: CASTSGRGTYEQYF. Here the CDR3 DNA reads TGTGCCAGCACTAGCGGGAGGGGAACCTACGAGCAGTACTTC.

This clonotype showed up many times. This chain uses TRBV10-3 with TRBJ2-7; 7 bases are shared with TRBD2. Germline V gives CDR1 ENHRY, CDR2 SYGVKD. V shed 10 bases and J 7 bases; nucleotides not matched to a gene: 13. The CDR3 sequence is 13 residues long. For the CDR3, the DNA is TGTGCCACCACACCGGGGGGAGTTGAGGAGCAGTACTTC. Amino acids: CATTPGGVEEQYF.

This clonotype was seen a few times. The rearrangement links TRBV28 to TRBJ1-1, with D unresolved. The CDR3 spans 13 residues. The V and J ends lost 10 bases and 4 bases respectively, with 16 bases between them. Germline V CDR1 and CDR2: MDHEN, SYDVKM. CDR3 region: CATPYPLGTEAFF. CDR3 bases: TGTGCCACCCCGTACCCTCTAGGCACTGAAGCTTTCTTT.

J is TRBJ2-5 and V is TRBV21-1; the D call in the table, TRBD1, was not verified against the DNA. TRBV21-1 is a pseudogene locus. This CDR3 contains 18 residues. The CDR3 region has the DNA TGTGCCAGCAGCAAAACGGCTAGGGGGCGAAGCCGACAAGAGACCCAGTACTTC. Amino acid sequence: CASSKTARGRSRQETQYF.

The chain joins TRBV10-1 to TRBJ2-5; 12 nucleotides match TRBD2. Losses at the gene ends were 6 bases for V and 4 bases for J; bases not matched to a gene: 6. CDR1 is WNHNN, CDR2 SYGVQD, per germline (reference sequence). There are 15 residues in the CDR3. As DNA, the CDR3 is TGCGCCAGCAGCAACCGACTAGCGGGAGTAGAGACCCAGTACTTC. Its translation is CASSNRLAGVETQYF.

This clonotype was detected a few times. The chain combines TRBV29-1 with TRBJ2-7; 8 nucleotides match TRBD2. V trimming: 4 bases; J trimming: 0 bases; junction bases outside the gene matches: 8. The CDR3 has 15 residues. In germline, CDR1 is SQVTM, CDR2 ANQGSEA. The CDR3 region is CSVAFRGGPSYEQYF. The CDR3, as DNA: TGCAGCGTTGCGTTTCGGGGGGGACCCTCCTACGAGCAGTACTTC.

A few counts support this clonotype. This sequence joins TRBV12-3 or TRBV12-4 and TRBJ2-5; 10 positions match TRBD2. Matching the DNA end better, TRBJ2-1 makes the J call doubtful. The CDR3 consists of 14 residues. As DNA, the CDR3 is TGTGCCAGCAGGCTAGCGGGAGTTACCGATGAGCAGTTCTTC. This translates into CASRLAGVTDEQFF.

The gene calls are TRBV9 and TRBJ2-1, with TRBD2 as a possible D gene (5 bases). V lost 5 bases and J 6 bases, leaving 12 bases between the germline ends. Germline CDR1 reads SGDLS; CDR2 reads YYNGEE. This CDR3 has 13 residues. The CDR3 loop is CASSLAPRNEQFF. CDR3 nucleotides: TGTGCCAGCAGTCTAGCCCCTCGCAATGAGCAGTTCTTC.